This is a list of T cell receptor beta chains from one sample in a study of T cells after posttransplantation cyclophosphamide. This table comes from immunoSEQ multiplex PCR, and its TCRdb copy is limited to in-frame clones, with some not included. The top ten hold 1.5% to 2% of the sample, which has approximately 20,000 clones, roughly nine tenths seen once. This specimen was PBMCs, taken less than 400 days after allogeneic stem cell transplant with calcineurin inhibitor and methotrexate. The receptors were gathered from a female patient aged 30 to 45 who received an allogeneic stem cell transplant from an unrelated donor, was CMV-positive, and had acute and chronic GVHD. T cells may partly derive from the graft donor. The CDR3 runs from the conserved cysteine through the conserved F or W. Fields, in order: clone size, D gene, V gene, J gene, CDR3 protein, CDR3 DNA. D genes are given only for firm matches. Clone size appears in some rows only: once, few, many, or a class for an expanded clone.

>-|TRBD1|TRBV5-8|TRBJ1-5
CASSLGDRGSNQPQHF
TGTGCCAGCAGCTTGGGGGACAGGGGTAGCAATCAGCCCCAGCATTTT
>-|-|TRBV5-4|TRBJ2-5
CASTSFAARRLETQYF
TGTGCCAGTACCTCGTTTGCCGCCCGGCGGTTAGAGACCCAGTACTTC
>-|TRBD1|TRBV10-3|TRBJ2-5
CAISDWIKTGGQETQYF
TGTGCCATCAGTGACTGGATTAAAACAGGGGGACAAGAGACCCAGTACTTC
>once|TRBD2|TRBV25-1|TRBJ2-6
CASSDSGGLGANVLTF
TGTGCCAGCAGTGATTCGGGGGGGCTTGGGGCCAACGTCCTGACTTTC
>-|-|TRBV5-1|TRBJ2-7
CASSLESRPGSDEQYF
TGCGCCAGCAGCTTGGAATCTAGGCCCGGGAGCGACGAGCAGTACTTC
>once|TRBD1|TRBV9|TRBJ2-3
CASSVRDRGSTDTQYF
TGTGCCAGCAGCGTCCGGGACAGGGGTAGCACAGATACGCAGTATTTT
>-|-|TRBV6-5|TRBJ2-5
CASSSNRQRETQYF
TGTGCCAGCAGTTCCAACCGACAGCGAGAGACCCAGTACTTC
>-|-|TRBV27|TRBJ2-5
CASSLSVSPTIETQYF
TGTGCCAGCAGTTTATCAGTATCCCCCACAATTGAGACCCAGTACTTC
>-|-|TRBV7-2|TRBJ2-5
CASSLVGTLRGETQYF
TGTGCCAGCAGCTTGGTTGGGACCCTTCGGGGGGAGACCCAGTACTTC
>-|-|TRBV5-4|TRBJ2-5
CASSSAGGVGETQYF
TGTGCCAGCAGCTCTGCGGGCGGGGTGGGAGAGACCCAGTACTTC
>-|TRBD2|TRBV5-5|TRBJ2-7
CASSLGLAGGWEQYF
TGTGCCAGCAGCTTGGGCCTAGCGGGAGGCTGGGAGCAGTACTTC